The sequence of this T cell receptor (beta chain) was determined in a study of T cells in Graves' hyperthyroidism and ophthalmopathy. Amplified regions were TCR beta CDR3 sequences from RNA transcripts. HTBI primers were the set used in a first-round RT-PCR of the TCR CDR3. TCRdb re-derived calls from the multiplex PCR reads in MiXCR, one entry per CDR3 protein. This table has hundreds of thousands of distinct CDR3 sequences, roughly 16% appearing once. Germline CDR1 is MDHEN and CDR2 is SYDVKM. There are 14 residues in the CDR3. The V end was cut by 3 bases, the J end by 2 bases, with 9 bases between. This clonotype came up many times.

The sequencing input was blood. The source of this sequence is a woman in her 30s with Graves' hyperthyroidism. The chain is built from TRBV28 and TRBJ2-3, with D possibly TRBD2 on 5 matching bases. As DNA, the CDR3 is TGTGCCAGCAGTTTCTTGACTATCACAGATACGCAGTATTTT. This encodes CASSFLTITDTQYF.